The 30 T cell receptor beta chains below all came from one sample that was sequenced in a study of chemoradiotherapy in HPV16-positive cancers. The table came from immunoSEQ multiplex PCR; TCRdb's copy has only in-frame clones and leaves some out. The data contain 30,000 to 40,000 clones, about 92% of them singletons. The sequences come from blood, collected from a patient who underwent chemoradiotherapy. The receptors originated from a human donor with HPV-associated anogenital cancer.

The chain's CDR3 is CASSLRWGAGNTIYF. CDR3 DNA sequence: TGTGCCAGTAGCCTCAGGTGGGGTGCCGGAAACACCATATATTTT. The gene calls are TRBV19 and TRBJ1-3; D is ambiguous. There are 15 residues in the CDR3. Germline loops: CDR1 LNHDA, CDR2 SQIVND (reference sequence). Deletions cut 6 bases from V and 4 bases from J, with 16 bases between.

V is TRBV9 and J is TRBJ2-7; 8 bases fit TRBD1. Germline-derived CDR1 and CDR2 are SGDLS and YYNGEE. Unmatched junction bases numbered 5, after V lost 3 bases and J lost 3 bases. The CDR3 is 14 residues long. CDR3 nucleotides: TGTGCCAGCAGCGGATTGGGACAGGACTACGAGCAGTACTTC. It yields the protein CASSGLGQDYEQYF.

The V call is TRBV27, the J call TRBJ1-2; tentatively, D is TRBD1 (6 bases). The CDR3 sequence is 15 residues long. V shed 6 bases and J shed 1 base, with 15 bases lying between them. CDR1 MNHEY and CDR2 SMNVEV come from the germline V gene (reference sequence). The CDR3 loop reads CASRMGAALNYGYTF. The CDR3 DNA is TGTGCCAGCAGAATGGGGGCGGCGCTTAACTATGGCTACACCTTC.

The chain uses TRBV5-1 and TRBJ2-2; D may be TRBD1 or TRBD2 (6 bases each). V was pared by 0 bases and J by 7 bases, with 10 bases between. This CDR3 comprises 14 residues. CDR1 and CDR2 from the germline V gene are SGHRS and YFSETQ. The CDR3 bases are TGCGCCAGCAGCTTGGCGGGGGACAACGGGGAGCTGTTTTTT. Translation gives CASSLAGDNGELFF.

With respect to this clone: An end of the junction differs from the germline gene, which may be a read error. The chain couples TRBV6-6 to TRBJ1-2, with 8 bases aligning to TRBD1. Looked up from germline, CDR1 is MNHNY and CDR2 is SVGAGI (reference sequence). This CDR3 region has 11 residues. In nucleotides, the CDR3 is TGTGCCAGCGGATTGACAGGGGTTAATGGCTTC. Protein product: CASGLTGVNGF.

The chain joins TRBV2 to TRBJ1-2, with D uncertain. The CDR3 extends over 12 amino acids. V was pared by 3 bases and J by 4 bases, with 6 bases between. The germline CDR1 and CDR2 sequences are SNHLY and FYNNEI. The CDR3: CASSERVYGYTF. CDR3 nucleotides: TGTGCCAGCAGTGAGAGGGTCTATGGCTACACCTTC.

CDR3 in amino acids: CAWGRLAPTGELFF. In nucleotides, the CDR3 is TGTGCCTGGGGGCGACTAGCCCCCACCGGGGAGCTGTTTTTT. This chain connects TRBV30 to TRBJ2-2; 7 bases fit TRBD2. Germline values: CDR1 GTSNPN, CDR2 SVGIG (reference sequence). The V and J ends lost 5 bases and 4 bases, in that order; junction bases with no gene match: 7. The CDR3 loop spans 14 amino acids. The entire variable domain, with the rest obtained from reference TRBV30 and TRBJ2-2, is as follows: SQTIHQWPATLVQPVGSPLSLECTVEGTSNPNLYWYRQAAGRGLQLLFYSVGIGQISSEVPQNLSASRPQDRQFILSSKKLLLSDSGFYLCAWGRLAPTGELFFGEGSRLTVL.

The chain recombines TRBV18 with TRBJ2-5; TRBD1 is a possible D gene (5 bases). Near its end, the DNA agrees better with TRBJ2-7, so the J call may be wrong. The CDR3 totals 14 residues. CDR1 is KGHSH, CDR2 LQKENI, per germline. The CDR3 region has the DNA TGTGCCAGCTCACCTGTAGGGGCTAACTACGAGCAGTACTTC. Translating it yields CASSPVGANYEQYF.

The CDR3 loop is CASSVRDRDEKLFF. The CDR3 DNA is TGTGCCAGCAGCGTCCGGGACAGAGATGAAAAACTGTTTTTT. The gene calls are TRBV7-2 and TRBJ1-4, with 7 bases lining up with TRBD1. The germline V gene has CDR1 SGHTA and CDR2 FQGNSA. The CDR3 is 14 amino acids. The J segment lost 6 bases and the V segment lost 5 bases, leaving 6 bases of the junction unmatched. The variable domain in full, completed from reference TRBV7-2 and TRBJ1-4, reads GAGVSQSPSNKVTEKGKDVELRCDPISGHTALYWYRQSLGQGLEFLIYFQGNSAPDKSGLPSDRFSAERTGGSVSTLTIQRTQQEDSAVYLCASSVRDRDEKLFFGSGTQLSVL.

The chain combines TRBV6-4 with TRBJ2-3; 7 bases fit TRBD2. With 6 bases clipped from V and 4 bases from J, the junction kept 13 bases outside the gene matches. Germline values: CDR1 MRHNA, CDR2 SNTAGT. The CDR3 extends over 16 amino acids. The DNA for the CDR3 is TGTGCCAGCAGCATAGACACCTCCGGGGGGTCAGATACGCAGTATTTT. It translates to CASSIDTSGGSDTQYF.

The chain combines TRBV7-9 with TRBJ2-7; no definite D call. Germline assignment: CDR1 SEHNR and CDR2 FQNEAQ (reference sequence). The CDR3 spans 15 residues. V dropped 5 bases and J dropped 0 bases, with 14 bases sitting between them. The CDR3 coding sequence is TGTGCCAGCAGCCGCGAGGCGGCGAGCTCCTACGAGCAGTACTTC. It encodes CASSREAASSYEQYF.

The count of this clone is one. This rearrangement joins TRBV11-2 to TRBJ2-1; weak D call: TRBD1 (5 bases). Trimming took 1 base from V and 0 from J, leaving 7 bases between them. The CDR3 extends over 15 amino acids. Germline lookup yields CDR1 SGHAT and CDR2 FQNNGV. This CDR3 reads CASSLGQSSYNEQFF. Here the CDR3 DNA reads TGTGCCAGCAGCTTAGGACAGAGCTCCTACAATGAGCAGTTCTTC.

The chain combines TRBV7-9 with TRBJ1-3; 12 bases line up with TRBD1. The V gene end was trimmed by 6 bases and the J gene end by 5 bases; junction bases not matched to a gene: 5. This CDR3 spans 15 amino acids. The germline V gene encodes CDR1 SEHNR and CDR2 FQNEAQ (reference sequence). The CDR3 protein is CASSLGTGGRNTIYF. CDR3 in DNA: TGTGCCAGCAGTCTCGGGACAGGGGGCCGAAACACCATATATTTT.

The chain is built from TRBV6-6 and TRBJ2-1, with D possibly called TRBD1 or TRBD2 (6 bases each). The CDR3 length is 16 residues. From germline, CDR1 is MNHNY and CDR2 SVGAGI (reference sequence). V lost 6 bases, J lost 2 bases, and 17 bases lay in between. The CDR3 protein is CASRRGTYPPYNEQFF. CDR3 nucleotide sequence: TGTGCCAGCAGACGGGGGACATACCCACCCTACAATGAGCAGTTCTTC.

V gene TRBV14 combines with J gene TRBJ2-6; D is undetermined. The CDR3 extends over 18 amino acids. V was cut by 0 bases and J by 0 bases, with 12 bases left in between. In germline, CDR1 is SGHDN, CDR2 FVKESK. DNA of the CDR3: TGTGCCAGCAGCCAAGATCCCGGCCGGACCTCTGGGGCCAACGTCCTGACTTTC. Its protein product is CASSQDPGRTSGANVLTF.

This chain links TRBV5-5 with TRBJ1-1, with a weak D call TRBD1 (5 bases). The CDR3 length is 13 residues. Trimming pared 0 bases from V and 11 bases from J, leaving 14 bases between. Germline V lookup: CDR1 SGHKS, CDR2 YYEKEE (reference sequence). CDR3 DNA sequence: TGTGCCAGCAGCTTGGTCGTAGAGGGGTTGGCTTTCTTT. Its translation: CASSLVVEGLAFF.

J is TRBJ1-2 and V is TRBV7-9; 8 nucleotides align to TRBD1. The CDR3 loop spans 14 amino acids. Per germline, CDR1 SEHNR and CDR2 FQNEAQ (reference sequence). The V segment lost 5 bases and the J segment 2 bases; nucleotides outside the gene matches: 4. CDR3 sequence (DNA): TGTGCCAGCAGCACGGGACAGGTCAACTATGGCTACACCTTC. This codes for CASSTGQVNYGYTF.

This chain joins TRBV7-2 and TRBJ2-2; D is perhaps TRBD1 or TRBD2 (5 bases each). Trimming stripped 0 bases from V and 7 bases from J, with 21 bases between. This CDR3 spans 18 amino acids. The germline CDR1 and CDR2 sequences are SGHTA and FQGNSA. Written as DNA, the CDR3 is TGTGCCAGCAGCTTAGCGGGACCCAAAGCCCTTTATCTCGGGGAGCTGTTTTTT. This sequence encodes CASSLAGPKALYLGELFF.

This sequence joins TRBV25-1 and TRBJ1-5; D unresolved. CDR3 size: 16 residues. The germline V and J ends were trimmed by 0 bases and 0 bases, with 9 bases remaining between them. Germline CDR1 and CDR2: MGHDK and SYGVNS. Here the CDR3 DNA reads TGTGCCAGCAGTGAATATTCGGGGAATAGCAATCAGCCCCAGCATTTT. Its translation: CASSEYSGNSNQPQHF. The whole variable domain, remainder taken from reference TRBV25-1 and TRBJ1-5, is EADIYQTPRYLVIGTGKKITLECSQTMGHDKMYWYQQDPGMELHLIHYSYGVNSTEKGDLSSESTVSRIRTEHFPLTLESARPSHTSQYLCASSEYSGNSNQPQHFGDGTRLSIL.

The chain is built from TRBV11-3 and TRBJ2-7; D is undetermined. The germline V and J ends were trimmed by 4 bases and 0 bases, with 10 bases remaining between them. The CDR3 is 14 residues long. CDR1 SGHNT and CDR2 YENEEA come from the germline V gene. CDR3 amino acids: CASSSLRSSYEQYF. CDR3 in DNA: TGTGCCAGCAGCTCCCTACGGAGCTCCTACGAGCAGTACTTC. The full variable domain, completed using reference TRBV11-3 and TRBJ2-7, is EAGVVQSPRYKIIEKKQPVAFWCNPISGHNTLYWYLQNLGQGPELLIRYENEEAVDDSQLPKDRFSAERLKGVDSTLKIQPAELGDSAVYLCASSSLRSSYEQYFGPGTRLTVT.

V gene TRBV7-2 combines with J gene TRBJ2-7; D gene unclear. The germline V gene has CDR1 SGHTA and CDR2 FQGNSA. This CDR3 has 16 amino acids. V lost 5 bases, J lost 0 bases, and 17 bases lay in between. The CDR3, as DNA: TGTGCCAGCAGCGCCTTAGGTTGGCGGATCTCCTACGAGCAGTACTTC. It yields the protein CASSALGWRISYEQYF.

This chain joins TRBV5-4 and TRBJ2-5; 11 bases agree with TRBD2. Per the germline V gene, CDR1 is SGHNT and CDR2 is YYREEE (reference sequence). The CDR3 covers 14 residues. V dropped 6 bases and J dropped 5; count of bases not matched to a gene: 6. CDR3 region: CASKTSGVEETQYF. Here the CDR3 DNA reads TGTGCCAGCAAGACTAGCGGGGTCGAGGAGACCCAGTACTTC.

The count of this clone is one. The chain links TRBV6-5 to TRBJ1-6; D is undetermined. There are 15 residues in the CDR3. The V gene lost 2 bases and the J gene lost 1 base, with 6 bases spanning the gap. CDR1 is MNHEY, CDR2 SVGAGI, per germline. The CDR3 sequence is CASSYRESYNSPLHF. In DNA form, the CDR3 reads TGTGCCAGCAGTTACAGGGAATCCTATAATTCACCCCTCCACTTT.

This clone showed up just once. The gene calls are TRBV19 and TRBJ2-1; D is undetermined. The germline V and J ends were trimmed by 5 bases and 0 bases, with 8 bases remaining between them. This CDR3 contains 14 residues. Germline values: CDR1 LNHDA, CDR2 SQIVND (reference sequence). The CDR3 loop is CASSPASSYNEQFF. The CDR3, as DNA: TGTGCCAGTAGTCCGGCTAGCTCCTACAATGAGCAGTTCTTC.

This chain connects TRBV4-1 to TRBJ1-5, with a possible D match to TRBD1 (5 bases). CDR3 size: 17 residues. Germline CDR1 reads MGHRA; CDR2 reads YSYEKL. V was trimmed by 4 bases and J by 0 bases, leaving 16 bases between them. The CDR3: CASSLPIRGDSNQPQHF. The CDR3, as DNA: TGCGCCAGCAGCCTACCCATTAGGGGCGATAGCAATCAGCCCCAGCATTTT.

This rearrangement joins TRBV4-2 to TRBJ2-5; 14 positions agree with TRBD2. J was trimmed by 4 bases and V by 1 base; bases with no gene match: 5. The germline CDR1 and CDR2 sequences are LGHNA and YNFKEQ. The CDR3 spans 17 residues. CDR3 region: CASSQGLAGGRGETQYF. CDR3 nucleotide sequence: TGTGCCAGCAGCCAAGGACTAGCGGGGGGGCGGGGAGAGACCCAGTACTTC.

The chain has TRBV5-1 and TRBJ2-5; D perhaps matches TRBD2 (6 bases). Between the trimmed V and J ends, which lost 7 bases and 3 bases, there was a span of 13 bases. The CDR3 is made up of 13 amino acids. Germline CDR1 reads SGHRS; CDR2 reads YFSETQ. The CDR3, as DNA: TGCGCCAGCCGACAGACGGGGGAAGAGACCCAGTACTTC. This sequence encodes CASRQTGEETQYF.

CDR3 DNA sequence: TGTGCCAGTAGTGGCTTGAGCCCGGTAGCAGATACGCAGTATTTT. Residues: CASSGLSPVADTQYF. This rearrangement joins TRBV19 to TRBJ2-3, with D hard to call. Between the trimmed V and J ends, which lost 5 bases and 4 bases, there was a span of 16 bases. Germline CDR1 is LNHDA and CDR2 is SQIVND (reference sequence). This CDR3 spans 15 amino acids.

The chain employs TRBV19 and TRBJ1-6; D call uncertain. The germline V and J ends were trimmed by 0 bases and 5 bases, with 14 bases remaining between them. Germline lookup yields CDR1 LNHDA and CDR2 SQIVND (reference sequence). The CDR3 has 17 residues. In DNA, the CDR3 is TGTGCCAGTAGTATAGAGGGCAGAGGAGGAAATAATTCACCCCTCCACTTT. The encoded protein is CASSIEGRGGNNSPLHF.

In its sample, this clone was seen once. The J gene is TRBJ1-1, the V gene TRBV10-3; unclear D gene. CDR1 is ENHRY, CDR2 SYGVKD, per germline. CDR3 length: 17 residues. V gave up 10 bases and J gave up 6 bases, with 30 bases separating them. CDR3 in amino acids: CATRSEVYGVSDAEAFF. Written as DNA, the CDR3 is TGTGCCACCAGGTCTGAAGTTTACGGGGTGTCTGACGCTGAAGCTTTCTTT.